Following are 13 T cell receptor beta chains from one sample sequenced in a study of blood T cell repertoires in COVID-19. TCRdb's copy holds only in-frame clones and misses some; the assay was immunoSEQ multiplex PCR. The sample consists of about 180,000 clones, 88% of them appearing once. Sample: peripheral blood. The receptors here all came from a woman aged 30 to 39 with acute or convalescent COVID-19.

V and J are TRBV2 and TRBJ2-5; D unclear. Germline CDR1 is SNHLY and CDR2 is FYNNEI. This CDR3 region has 14 residues. Trimming took 1 base from V and 2 from J, leaving 8 bases between them. CDR3: CASSEVSQQETQYF. As DNA, the CDR3 is TGTGCCAGCAGTGAAGTTTCACAGCAAGAGACCCAGTACTTC.

The chain couples TRBV7-9 to TRBJ2-1, with D maybe TRBD1 (5 bases). V was trimmed by 0 bases and J by 10 bases, leaving 10 bases between them. The germline gives CDR1 SEHNR, CDR2 FQNEAQ (reference sequence). CDR3 length: 13 residues. This chain's CDR3 is CASSLALGLEQFF. DNA of the CDR3: TGTGCCAGCAGCTTAGCTCTGGGGCTAGAGCAGTTCTTC.

The CDR3 nucleotides read TGTGCCAGCAGTTTATTCCGACAGAACACCGGGGAGCTGTTTTTT. Its translation is CASSLFRQNTGELFF. The chain combines TRBV28 with TRBJ2-2; D is unresolved. Germline V gene sequence: CDR1 MDHEN, CDR2 SYDVKM. V lost 1 base and J lost 1, with 7 bases in between. The CDR3 spans 15 residues.

The chain couples TRBV14 to TRBJ2-3; perhaps TRBD2 as D (5 bases). V gave up 2 bases and J gave up 3 bases, with 12 bases separating them. The CDR3 runs to 15 residues. Germline V lookup: CDR1 SGHDN, CDR2 FVKESK. Here the CDR3 DNA reads TGTGCCAGCAGCCAATATCGGCCGGGGACAGATACGCAGTATTTT. Translating it yields CASSQYRPGTDTQYF.

This CDR3 reads CAVAARERVGELFF. The CDR3 bases are TGTGCCGTCGCGGCCCGGGAGAGGGTCGGGGAGCTGTTTTTT. The chain is built from TRBV7-9 and TRBJ2-2, with D possibly TRBD2 on 6 matching bases. The germline V and J ends were trimmed by 11 bases and 7 bases, with 20 bases remaining between them. This CDR3 is 14 amino acids long. Germline lookup yields CDR1 SEHNR and CDR2 FQNEAQ (reference sequence).

The chain links TRBV5-5 to TRBJ2-7; D is possibly TRBD1 (5 bases). Germline V gene sequence: CDR1 SGHKS, CDR2 YYEKEE (reference sequence). V was clipped by 0 bases and J by 8 bases, with 12 bases between them. CDR3 length: 13 residues. CDR3 loop: CASSLEAGIQQYF. In nucleotides, the CDR3 is TGTGCCAGCAGCTTGGAAGCAGGGATACAGCAGTACTTC. The full variable domain, its missing parts supplied by reference TRBV5-5 and TRBJ2-7, is DAGVTQSPTHLIKTRGQQVTLRCSPISGHKSVSWYQQVLGQGPQFIFQYYEKEERGRGNFPDRFSARQFPNYSSELNVNALLLGDSALYLCASSLEAGIQQYFGPGTRLTVT.

The chain employs TRBV4-2 and TRBJ2-7; 11 nucleotides agree with TRBD1. The CDR3 is 15 residues long. CDR1 is LGHNA and CDR2 is YNFKEQ in the germline V gene. V lost 5 bases to trimming and J lost 7 bases; unmatched junction nucleotides: 10. The CDR3 spells CASSGTGTGGPEQYF. CDR3 coding DNA: TGTGCCAGCAGCGGGACGGGGACAGGGGGTCCAGAGCAGTACTTC.

The chain employs TRBV11-2 and TRBJ1-1, with D uncertain. Germline V gene sequence: CDR1 SGHAT, CDR2 FQNNGV. The germline V and J ends were trimmed by 3 bases and 3 bases, with 2 bases remaining between them. The CDR3 length is 11 residues. CDR3: CASSFDTEAFF. CDR3 DNA: TGTGCCAGCAGCTTCGACACTGAAGCTTTCTTT. Supplemented by reference TRBV11-2 and TRBJ1-1, the full variable domain reads EAGVAQSPRYKIIEKRQSVAFWCNPISGHATLYWYQQILGQGPKLLIQFQNNGVVDDSQLPKDRFSAERLKGVDSTLKIQPAKLEDSAVYLCASSFDTEAFFGQGTRLTVV.

The CDR3 loop is CASSQGTGGVTEAFF. CDR3 bases: TGTGCCAGCAGCCAAGGGACAGGGGGAGTCACTGAAGCTTTCTTT. The gene calls are TRBV3-1 (or the pseudogene TRBV3-2) and TRBJ1-1; TRBD1 matches 10 bases. Germline V gene lookup returns CDR1 LGHDT and CDR2 YNNKEL (reference sequence). With 1 base clipped from V and 4 bases from J, the junction kept 3 bases outside the gene matches. The CDR3 contains 15 residues.

The chain joins TRBV5-1 to TRBJ2-2; D unresolved. V was shortened by 4 bases and J by 6 bases, with 4 bases between the two germline ends. The length of the CDR3 is 11 residues. The germline V gene has CDR1 SGHRS and CDR2 YFSETQ. The CDR3 sequence: CASSEAGELFF. CDR3 nucleotide sequence: TGCGCCAGCAGCGAGGCCGGGGAGCTGTTTTTT.

The rearrangement uses TRBV2 and TRBJ2-2, with D possibly matching TRBD1 (5 bases). Trimming removed 8 bases at V and 7 bases at J, with 8 bases between. In germline, CDR1 is SNHLY, CDR2 FYNNEI. This CDR3 spans 11 amino acids. The CDR3 nucleotides are TGTGCCAGCCAGGGTATCGGGGAGCTGTTTTTT. Its protein product is CASQGIGELFF.

This chain uses TRBV7-9 with TRBJ2-3, with D possibly being TRBD2 (6 bases). This CDR3 has 12 amino acids. Germline CDR1 reads SEHNR; CDR2 reads FQNEAQ (reference sequence). V lost 4 bases and J 8 bases, leaving 10 bases between the germline ends. CDR3 DNA sequence: TGTGCCAGCAGCTGGGGAGGAGGTACGCAGTATTTT. It is translated as CASSWGGGTQYF.

The rearrangement links TRBV14 to TRBJ2-1; 7 bases are a match to TRBD1. Germline CDR1 is SGHDN and CDR2 is FVKESK. With 1 base clipped from V and 10 bases from J, the junction kept 4 bases outside the gene matches. This CDR3 comprises 13 residues. CDR3 coding DNA: TGTGCCAGCAGCCAAGGCATACAGGGGGAGCAGTTCTTC. As protein: CASSQGIQGEQFF.